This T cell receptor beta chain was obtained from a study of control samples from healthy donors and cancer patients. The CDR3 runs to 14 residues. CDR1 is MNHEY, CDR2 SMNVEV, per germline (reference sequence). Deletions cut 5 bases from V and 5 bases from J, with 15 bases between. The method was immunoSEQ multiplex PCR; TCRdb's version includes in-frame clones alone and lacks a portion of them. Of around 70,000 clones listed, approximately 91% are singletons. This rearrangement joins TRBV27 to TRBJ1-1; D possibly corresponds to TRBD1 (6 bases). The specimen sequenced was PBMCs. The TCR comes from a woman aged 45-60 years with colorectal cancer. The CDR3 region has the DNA TGTGCCAGCAGTCCTACAGGGACGAGGACTGAAGCTTTCTTT. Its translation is CASSPTGTRTEAFF.